This TCR beta chain is from a study of cytomegalovirus exposure and HLA in healthy donors (TCRdb year 2017). Regarding the research as a whole: According to a later analysis, the 120 or so validation repertoires were produced on the same platform as the approximately 600 repertoires of the first cohort. The study was designed to test whether signatures of past pathogen exposure could be identified by cataloging public T cell receptors. Along with the approximately 700-subject first cohort, a separate validation cohort of over 90 different subjects was used. High-throughput TCR immunosequencing, statistical association of individual TCRs with disease status, and machine learning were combined to predict cytomegalovirus infection status. What the study reported, not specific to this receptor: A later analysis found that TCRs clustered in the first cohort also tended to co-occur in the 120 or so validation repertoires, with more than 90% of cluster scores above 0. In both the original and validation cohorts, the classifier was reported to diagnose cytomegalovirus status with high specificity and sensitivity. The validation cohort had no HLA typing available for a later analysis, so co-occurrence within that cohort was assessed over all 120 or so repertoires. According to the authors, the approach could potentially be generalized to other disease states and immunological phenotypes. Three of the identified cytomegalovirus-associated TCR beta chains were confirmed in vitro to be specific for cytomegalovirus antigens. Across donors, most TCR sequences were observed very rarely, whereas some public TCRs were present in many individuals. A total of roughly 160 TCR beta chains were listed by the study as associated with cytomegalovirus.

The donors belonged to the validation cohort of under 150 subjects, which was separate from the approximately 700-subject first cohort. Library construction relied on the immunoSEQ multiplex PCR assay. Turning to the authors' computational methods: A statistical classification framework was developed to diagnose cytomegalovirus status using the catalog of TCR beta chain sequences. What TCRdb holds here is the immuneACCESS table cut down to in-frame rearrangements. Part of the clones is not present; checked against another copy, under half of the missing clones reflect an unresolved V gene, and the others are unexplained. Clone size and V and J calls were adopted from that table, with D and trimming inferred from the DNA. Within this sample are 150,000 to 200,000 clones, with around nine tenths of them counted one time only. The top ten constitute 9% to 12% of the sample. The junction carries 10 bases between V and J, which are trimmed by 5 bases and 7 bases respectively. The CDR3 spans 12 residues, from the cysteine through the phenylalanine. Only the CDR3 DNA stays, 36 bases, in frame from base 1. The germline V gene supplies CDR1 SGHTA and CDR2 FQGTGA.

Note on this clone: The specificity of this receptor is unknown. Per-base quality was not reported, and no clone a single base away is much larger than it.

Material: PBMCs. The sequence links TRBV7-3 to TRBJ2-3, with the D gene call left open. The sequence was collected from a woman younger than 30 in good health and CMV-seropositive. The DNA sequence is as follows: TGTGCCAGCAGCACACCTCCGAATACGCAGTATTTT. This codes for CASSTPPNTQYF.